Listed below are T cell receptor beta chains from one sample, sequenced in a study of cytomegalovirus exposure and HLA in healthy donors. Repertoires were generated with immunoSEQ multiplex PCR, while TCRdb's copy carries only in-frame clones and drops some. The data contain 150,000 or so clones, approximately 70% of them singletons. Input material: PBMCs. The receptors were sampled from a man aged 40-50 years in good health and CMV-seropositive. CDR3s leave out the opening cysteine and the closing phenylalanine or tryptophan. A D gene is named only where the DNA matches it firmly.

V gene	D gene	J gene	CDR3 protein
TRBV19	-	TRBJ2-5	ASSIGRRVQETQY
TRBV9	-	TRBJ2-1	ASSPQDRPFFENEQF
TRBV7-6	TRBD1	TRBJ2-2	ASSKTGVAGELF
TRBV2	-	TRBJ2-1	ARKTGTGEQF
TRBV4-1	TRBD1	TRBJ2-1	ASSQVQLRDRGPNEQF
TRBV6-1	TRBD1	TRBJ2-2	ASSSRDRGRELF
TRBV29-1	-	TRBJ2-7	SVGGPSHGLSYEQY
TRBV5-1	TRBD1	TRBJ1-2	ASSSGQGAVYGYT
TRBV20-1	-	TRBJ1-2	SAGANYGYT
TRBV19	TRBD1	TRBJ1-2	ASSIGGDRDGYT
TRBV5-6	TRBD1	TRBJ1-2	ASSLVGTAAVGYT
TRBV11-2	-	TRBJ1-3	ASSPYTSSGNTIY
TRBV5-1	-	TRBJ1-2	ASSLDRPLNYGYT
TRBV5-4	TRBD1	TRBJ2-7	ASSLVAGGYEQY
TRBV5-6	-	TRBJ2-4	ASSPGAGGAKNIQY
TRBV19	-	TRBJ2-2	ASTNSNTGELF
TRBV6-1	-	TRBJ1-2	ASSDFGGQGSGYT
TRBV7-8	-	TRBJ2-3	ASSLGTYGGPTDTQY
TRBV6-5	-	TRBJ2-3	ASSRTVSSTDTQY
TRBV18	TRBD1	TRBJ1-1	ASSPRGQGALMNTEAF
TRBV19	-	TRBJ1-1	ASTLSDRGTEAF
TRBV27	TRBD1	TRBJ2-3	ASSLSTGPDDTQY
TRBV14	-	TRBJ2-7	ASSPGGNEQY
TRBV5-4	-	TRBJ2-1	ASSLGGRQGYNEQF
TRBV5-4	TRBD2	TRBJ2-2	ASSIPSGGTRELF
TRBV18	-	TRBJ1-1	ASSPRQTNTEAF
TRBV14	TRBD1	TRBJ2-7	ASSQVWTGSYEQY
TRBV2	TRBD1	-	ATQQGASEQY
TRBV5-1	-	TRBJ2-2	ASSPTGTSNTGELF
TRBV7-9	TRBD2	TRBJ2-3	ASTGGAETQY
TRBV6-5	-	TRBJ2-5	ASCKGRRGETQY
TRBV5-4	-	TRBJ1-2	ASSGPEFNYGYT
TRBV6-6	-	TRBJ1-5	ASSPGDGNQPQH
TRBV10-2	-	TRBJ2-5	ATGETQY
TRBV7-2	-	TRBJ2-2	ASSPLTWAITTGELF
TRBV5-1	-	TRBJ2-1	ASSLAPGEHNEQF
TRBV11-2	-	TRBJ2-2	ASSPIKRHTGELF
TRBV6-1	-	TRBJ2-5	ASSEALVGGKETQY
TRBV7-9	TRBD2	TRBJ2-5	ASSLGWRGGKETQY
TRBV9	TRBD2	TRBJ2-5	ASSVAASGQETQY
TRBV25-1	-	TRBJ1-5	ASQPTGGRGNQPQH
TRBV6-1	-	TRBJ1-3	ASSEAAGRSSGNTIY
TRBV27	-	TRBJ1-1	ASSVRSEFEAF
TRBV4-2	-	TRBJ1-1	ASSQVLSSNTEAF
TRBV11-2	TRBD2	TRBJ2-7	ASSPREGDEQY